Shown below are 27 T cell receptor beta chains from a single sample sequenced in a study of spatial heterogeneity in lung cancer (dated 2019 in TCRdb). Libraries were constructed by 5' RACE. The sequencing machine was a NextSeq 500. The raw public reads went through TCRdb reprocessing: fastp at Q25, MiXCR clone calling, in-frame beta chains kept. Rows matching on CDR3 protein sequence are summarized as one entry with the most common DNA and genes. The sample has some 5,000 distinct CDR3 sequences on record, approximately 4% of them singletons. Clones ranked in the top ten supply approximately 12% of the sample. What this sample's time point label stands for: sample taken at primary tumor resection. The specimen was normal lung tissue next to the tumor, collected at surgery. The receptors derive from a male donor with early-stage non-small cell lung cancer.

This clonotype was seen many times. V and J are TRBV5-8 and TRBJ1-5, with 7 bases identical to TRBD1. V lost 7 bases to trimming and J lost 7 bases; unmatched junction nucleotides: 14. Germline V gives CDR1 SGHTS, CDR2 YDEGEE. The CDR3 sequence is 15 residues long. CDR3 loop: CASSLVRTGGQPQHF. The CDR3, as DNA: TGTGCCAGCTCTCTGGTACGGACAGGAGGGCAGCCCCAGCATTTT.

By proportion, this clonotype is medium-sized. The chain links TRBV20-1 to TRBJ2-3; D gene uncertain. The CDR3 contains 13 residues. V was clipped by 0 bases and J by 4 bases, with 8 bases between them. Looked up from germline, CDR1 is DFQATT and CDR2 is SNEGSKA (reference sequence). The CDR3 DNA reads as TGCAGTGCTAGAGATTTAGGTTCAGATACGCAGTATTTT. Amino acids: CSARDLGSDTQYF.

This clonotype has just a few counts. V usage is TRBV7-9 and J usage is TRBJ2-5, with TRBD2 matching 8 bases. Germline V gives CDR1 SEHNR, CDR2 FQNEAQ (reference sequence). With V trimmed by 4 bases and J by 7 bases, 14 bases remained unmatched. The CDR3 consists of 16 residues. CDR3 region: CASSSTAPGLGGTQYF. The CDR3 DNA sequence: TGTGCCAGCAGCTCGACCGCCCCGGGACTAGGGGGGACCCAGTACTTC.

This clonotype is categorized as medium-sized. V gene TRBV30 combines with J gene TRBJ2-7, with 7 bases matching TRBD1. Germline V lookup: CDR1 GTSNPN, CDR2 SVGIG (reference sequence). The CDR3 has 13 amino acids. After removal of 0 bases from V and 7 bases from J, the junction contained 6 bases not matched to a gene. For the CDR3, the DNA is TGTGCCTGGAGTGTACGAAGGGGGCGGGAGCAGTACTTC. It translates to CAWSVRRGREQYF.

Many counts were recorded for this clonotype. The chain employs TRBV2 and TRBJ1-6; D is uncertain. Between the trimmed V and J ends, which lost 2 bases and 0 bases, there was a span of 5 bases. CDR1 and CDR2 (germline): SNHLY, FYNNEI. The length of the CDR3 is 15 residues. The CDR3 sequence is CASSESSSYNSPLHF. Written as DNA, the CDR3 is TGTGCCAGCAGTGAATCCAGCTCCTATAATTCACCCCTCCACTTT.

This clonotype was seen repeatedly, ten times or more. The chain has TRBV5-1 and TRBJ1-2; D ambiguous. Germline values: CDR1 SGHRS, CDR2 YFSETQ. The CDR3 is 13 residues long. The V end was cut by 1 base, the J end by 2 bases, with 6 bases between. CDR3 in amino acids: CASSLSVNYGYTF. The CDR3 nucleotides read TGCGCCAGCAGCTTGTCGGTAAACTATGGCTACACCTTC. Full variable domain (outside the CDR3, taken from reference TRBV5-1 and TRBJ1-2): KAGVTQTPRYLIKTRGQQVTLSCSPISGHRSVSWYQQTPGQGLQFLFEYFSETQRNKGNFPGRFSGRQFSNSRSEMNVSTLELGDSALYLCASSLSVNYGYTFGSGTRLTVV.

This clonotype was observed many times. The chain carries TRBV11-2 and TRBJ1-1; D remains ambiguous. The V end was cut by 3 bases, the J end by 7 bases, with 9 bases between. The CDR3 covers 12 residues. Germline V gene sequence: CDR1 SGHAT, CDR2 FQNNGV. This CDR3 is CASSFRAVEAFF. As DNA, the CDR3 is TGTGCCAGCAGCTTTAGGGCAGTTGAAGCTTTCTTT.

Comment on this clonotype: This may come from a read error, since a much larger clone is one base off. Here the CDR3 reads CAWSVRQDGGYPF. CDR3 DNA: TGTGCCTGGAGTGTACGGCAGGATGGTGGCTACCCCTTC. The chain uses TRBV30 and TRBJ1-2; D not resolved. The CDR3 runs to 13 residues. Looked up from germline, CDR1 is GTSNPN and CDR2 is SVGIG (reference sequence).

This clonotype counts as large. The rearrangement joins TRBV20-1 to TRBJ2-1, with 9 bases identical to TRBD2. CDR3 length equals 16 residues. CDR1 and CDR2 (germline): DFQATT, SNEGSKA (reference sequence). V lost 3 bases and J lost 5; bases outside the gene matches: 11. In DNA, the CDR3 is TGCAGTGCTAGCACGTCTCTTGGCGGGAGGGACAATGAGCAGTTCTTC. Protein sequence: CSASTSLGGRDNEQFF.

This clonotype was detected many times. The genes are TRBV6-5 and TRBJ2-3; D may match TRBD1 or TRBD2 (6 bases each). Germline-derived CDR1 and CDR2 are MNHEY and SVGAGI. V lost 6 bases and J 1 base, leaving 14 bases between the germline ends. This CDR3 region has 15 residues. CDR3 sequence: CASRGGWTGTDTQYF. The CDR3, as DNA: TGTGCCAGCAGAGGGGGGTGGACGGGCACAGATACGCAGTATTTT.

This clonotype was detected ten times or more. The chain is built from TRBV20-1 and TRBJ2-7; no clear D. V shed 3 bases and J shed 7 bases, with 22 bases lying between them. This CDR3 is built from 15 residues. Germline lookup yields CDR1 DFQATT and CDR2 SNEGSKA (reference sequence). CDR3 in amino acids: CSASHQVFTSAEQYF. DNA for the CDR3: TGCAGTGCTAGTCATCAAGTATTTACGAGTGCGGAGCAGTACTTC.

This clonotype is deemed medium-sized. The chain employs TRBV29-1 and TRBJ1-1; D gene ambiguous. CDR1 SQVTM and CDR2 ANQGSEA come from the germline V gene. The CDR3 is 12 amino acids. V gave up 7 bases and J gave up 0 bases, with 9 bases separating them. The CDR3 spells CSGEDMNTEAFF. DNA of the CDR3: TGCAGCGGCGAAGACATGAACACTGAAGCTTTCTTT.

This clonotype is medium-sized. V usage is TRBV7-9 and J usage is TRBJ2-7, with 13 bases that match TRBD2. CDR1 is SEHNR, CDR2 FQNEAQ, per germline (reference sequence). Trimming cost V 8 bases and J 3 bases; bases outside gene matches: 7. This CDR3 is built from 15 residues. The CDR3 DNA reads TGTGCCAGCGGGACTAGCGGGAATTTAGGCTACGAGCAGTACTTC. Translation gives CASGTSGNLGYEQYF.

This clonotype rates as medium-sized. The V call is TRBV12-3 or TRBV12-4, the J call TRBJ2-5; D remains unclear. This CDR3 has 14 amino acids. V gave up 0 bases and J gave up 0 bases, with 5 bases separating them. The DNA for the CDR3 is TGTGCCAGCAGTTTAGCCGACTACCAAGAGACCCAGTACTTC. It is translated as CASSLADYQETQYF.

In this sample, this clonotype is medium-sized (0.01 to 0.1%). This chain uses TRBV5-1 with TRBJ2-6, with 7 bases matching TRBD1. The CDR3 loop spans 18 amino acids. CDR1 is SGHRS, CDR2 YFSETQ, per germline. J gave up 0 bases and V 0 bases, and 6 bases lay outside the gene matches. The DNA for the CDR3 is TGCGCCAGCAGCTTGGAGGGACAGCTTTTCTCTGGGGCCAACGTCCTGACTTTC. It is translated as CASSLEGQLFSGANVLTF.

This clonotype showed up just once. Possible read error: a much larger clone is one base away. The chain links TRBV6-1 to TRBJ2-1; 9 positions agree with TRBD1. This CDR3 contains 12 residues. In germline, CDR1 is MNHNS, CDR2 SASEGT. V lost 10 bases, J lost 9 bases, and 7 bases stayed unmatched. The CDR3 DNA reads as TGTGCCAACAGGGGACAGGGAAGTGAGCAGTTCTTC. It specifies CANRGQGSEQFF.

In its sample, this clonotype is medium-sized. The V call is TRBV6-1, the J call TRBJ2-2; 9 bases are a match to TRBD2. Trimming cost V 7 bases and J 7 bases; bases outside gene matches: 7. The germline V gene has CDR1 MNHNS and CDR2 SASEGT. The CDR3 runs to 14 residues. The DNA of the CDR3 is TGTGCCAGCAAGACTAGCGGCCCGAGCGGGGAGCTGTTTTTT. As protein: CASKTSGPSGELFF.

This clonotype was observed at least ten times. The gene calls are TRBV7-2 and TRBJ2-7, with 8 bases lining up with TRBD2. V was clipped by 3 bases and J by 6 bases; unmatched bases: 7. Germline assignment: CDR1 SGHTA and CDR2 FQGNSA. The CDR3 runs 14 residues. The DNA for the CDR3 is TGTGCCAGCAGCTTTGGCGGGGGGATGGGCGAGCAGTACTTC. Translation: CASSFGGGMGEQYF.

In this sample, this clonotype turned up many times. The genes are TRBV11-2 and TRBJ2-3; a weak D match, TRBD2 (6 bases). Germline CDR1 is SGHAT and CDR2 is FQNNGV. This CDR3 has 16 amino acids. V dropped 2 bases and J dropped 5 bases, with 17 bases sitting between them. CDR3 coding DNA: TGTGCCAGCAGCTTAACCTTGGCTAGCGTGGGAGATACGCAGTATTTT. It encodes CASSLTLASVGDTQYF.

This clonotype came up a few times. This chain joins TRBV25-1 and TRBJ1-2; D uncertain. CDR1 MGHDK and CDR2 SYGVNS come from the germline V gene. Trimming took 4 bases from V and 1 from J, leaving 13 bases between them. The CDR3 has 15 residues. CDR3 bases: TGTGCCAGCAGTGGGTACCGACTGTGTAACTATGGCTACACCTTC. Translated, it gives CASSGYRLCNYGYTF.

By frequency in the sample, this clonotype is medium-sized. CDR3 residues: CSVGDYTDTQYF. CDR3 bases: TGCAGCGTTGGTGACTACACAGATACGCAGTATTTT. V is TRBV29-1 and J is TRBJ2-3; maybe TRBD2 (5 bases). V lost 4 bases, J lost 2 bases, and 7 bases lay in between. From germline, CDR1 is SQVTM and CDR2 ANQGSEA. This CDR3 has 12 residues.

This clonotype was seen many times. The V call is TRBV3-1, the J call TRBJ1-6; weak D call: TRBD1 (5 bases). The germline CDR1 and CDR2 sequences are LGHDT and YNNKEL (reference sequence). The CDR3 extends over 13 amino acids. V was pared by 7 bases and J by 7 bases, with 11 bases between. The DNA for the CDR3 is TGTGCCAGCATCAGGGACGAGAATTCACCCCTCCACTTT. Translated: CASIRDENSPLHF.

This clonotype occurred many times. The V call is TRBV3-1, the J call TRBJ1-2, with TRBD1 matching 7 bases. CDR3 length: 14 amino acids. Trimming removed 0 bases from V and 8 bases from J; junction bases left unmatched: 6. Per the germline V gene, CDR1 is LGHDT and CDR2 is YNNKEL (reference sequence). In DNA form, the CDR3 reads TGTGCCAGCAGCCAAGATTCGACAGGGAGAGGCTACACCTTC. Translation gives CASSQDSTGRGYTF.

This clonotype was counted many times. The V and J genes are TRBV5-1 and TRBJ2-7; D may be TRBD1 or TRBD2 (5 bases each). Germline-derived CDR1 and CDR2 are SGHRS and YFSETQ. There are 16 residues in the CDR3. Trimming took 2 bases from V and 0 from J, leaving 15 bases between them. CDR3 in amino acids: CASSFDWGRSSYEQYF. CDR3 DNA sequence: TGCGCCAGCAGCTTCGACTGGGGACGGAGCTCCTACGAGCAGTACTTC.

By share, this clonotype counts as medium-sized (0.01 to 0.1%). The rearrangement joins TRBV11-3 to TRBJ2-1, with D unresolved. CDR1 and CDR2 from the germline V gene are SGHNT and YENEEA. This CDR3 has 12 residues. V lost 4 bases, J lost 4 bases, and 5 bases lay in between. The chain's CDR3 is CASSSGYNEQFF. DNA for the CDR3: TGTGCCAGCAGCTCCGGTTACAATGAGCAGTTCTTC. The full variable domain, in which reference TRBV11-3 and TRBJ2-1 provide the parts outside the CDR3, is EAGVVQSPRYKIIEKKQPVAFWCNPISGHNTLYWYLQNLGQGPELLIRYENEEAVDDSQLPKDRFSAERLKGVDSTLKIQPAELGDSAVYLCASSSGYNEQFFGPGTRLTVL.

The CDR3 region is CASSEFLRRAHSPLHF. CDR3 nucleotides: TGTGCCAGCAGTGAGTTCCTGAGGAGGGCGCATTCACCCCTCCACTTT. The chain joins TRBV25-1 to TRBJ1-6; D remains unclear. Trimming removed 3 bases at V and 8 bases at J, with 17 bases between. Germline loops: CDR1 MGHDK, CDR2 SYGVNS. This CDR3 has 16 residues.

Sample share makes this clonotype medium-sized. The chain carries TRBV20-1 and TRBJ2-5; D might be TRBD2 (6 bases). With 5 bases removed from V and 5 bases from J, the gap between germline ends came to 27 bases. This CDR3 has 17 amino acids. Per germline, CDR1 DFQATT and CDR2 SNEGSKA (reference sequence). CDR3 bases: TGCAGTGCTCCCCAAGGGAGGAGCCGCGATGTTTGGGAGACCCAGTACTTC. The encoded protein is CSAPQGRSRDVWETQYF.